This T cell receptor (beta chain) was recorded in a study of radiotherapy plus CTLA-4 blockade in lung cancer. Losses at the gene ends were 6 bases for V and 7 bases for J; bases not matched to a gene: 9. This CDR3 has 15 residues. Germline CDR1 and CDR2: MNHNY and SVGAGI (reference sequence). The study treated chemo-refractory metastatic non-small-cell lung cancer patients with focal radiation plus ipilimumab CTLA-4 blockade. Points on this clone: Antigen specificity is unknown.

Method: immunoSEQ multiplex PCR; TCRdb's copy keeps in-frame clones and lacks some. Here the sample spans approximately 76,000 clones, 60% to 85% being singletons. Study observations and caveats: After radiotherapy and ipilimumab, tumor-derived clones expanded in peripheral blood.

Sequenced material: peripheral blood, taken from a patient treated with radiotherapy plus ipilimumab. The sequence was collected from a human donor with non-small cell lung cancer who had a partial response to radiotherapy plus ipilimumab. Some clones in this sample may be carry-over from other donors' samples. The gene calls are TRBV6-6 and TRBJ2-1; 10 bases match TRBD1. CDR3 sequence reads: CASSGPDRGRNEQFF. The CDR3 coding sequence is TGTGCCAGCAGCGGCCCTGACAGGGGGCGGAATGAGCAGTTCTTC.